Each of the 6 T cell receptor beta chains below was sequenced from the same sample in a study of tumor-infiltrating lymphocytes in primary liver carcinoma. TCR beta cDNA was reverse-transcribed from about 500 ng of total RNA. The reaction used a constant-region primer and ProtoScript II reverse transcriptase. Researchers made the TCR beta libraries by running three nested multiplex PCR rounds with slightly modified ARM-PCR. Investigators reported that the first two PCR rounds, at 10 to 11 cycles each, used TRBV1-TRBV30 forward primers with a C-beta reverse primer. TCRdb reanalysed the multiplex PCR reads using MiXCR and keeps one entry per CDR3 protein. The sample holds around 330,000 distinct CDR3 sequences; about 50% are singletons and the top ten take about 18%. The authors took blood RNA from unsorted whole blood and also extracted germline DNA. Sequenced sample: peripheral blood. Receptors originate from a woman in her thirties with primary liver carcinoma and hepatitis B virus infection.

About this clonotype: Mismatch with germline at one junction end may stem from a read error. This rearrangement joins TRBV28 to TRBJ2-2; maybe TRBD2 (7 bases). This CDR3 contains 14 residues. Germline values: CDR1 MDHEN, CDR2 SYDVKM. For the CDR3, the DNA is TGTGCCAGCAGATCCTGGGGGGGCACCGGTGAGCTGTTTTTT. Translating it yields CASRSWGGTGELFF.

The V call is TRBV7-8, the J call TRBJ2-3, with 9 nucleotides matching TRBD2. Germline V gives CDR1 SGHVS, CDR2 FQNEAQ. Trimming took 5 bases from V and 6 from J; bases not matched to a gene: 12. The CDR3 totals 16 residues. The CDR3 DNA follows: TGTGCCAGCAGCCCTAATAGCGGGAGAGATCGGGATACGCAGTATTTT. This codes for CASSPNSGRDRDTQYF. Using reference TRBV7-8 and TRBJ2-3 for the parts outside the CDR3, the full variable domain is GAGVSQSPRYKVAKRGQDVALRCDPISGHVSLFWYQQALGQGPEFLTYFQNEAQLDKSGLPSDRFFAERPEGSVSTLKIQRTQQEDSAVYLCASSPNSGRDRDTQYFGPGTRLTVL.

This clonotype has at least ten counts. The chain couples TRBV6-5 to TRBJ1-1; possibly TRBD1 for D (6 bases). CDR3 length equals 13 residues. Germline CDR1 reads MNHEY; CDR2 reads SVGAGI. The ends were cut back, 6 bases at V and 1 base at J, with 9 bases in the middle. In nucleotides, the CDR3 is TGTGCCAGCAGGGGGACATCGAACACTGAAGCTTTCTTT. Translation gives CASRGTSNTEAFF.

About this clonotype: One end of the junction fails to match germline, which may point to a read error. The V and J genes are TRBV11-2 and TRBJ2-7, with D possibly TRBD1 on 6 matching bases. This CDR3 has 15 amino acids. Germline V gives CDR1 SGHAT, CDR2 FQNNGV. In DNA, the CDR3 is TGTGTCAGCAACTGGACAGACACCCTATCCTACGAGCAGTACTTC. Translated, it gives CVSNWTDTLSYEQYF.

In the case of this clonotype: The junction departs from germline at one end; a sequencing error may be responsible. The CDR3 loop reads CASSLSGQGARNEHFF. DNA for the CDR3: TGTGCCAGCAGCTTATCGGGACAGGGGGCGCGTAATGAGCACTTCTTC. The V call is TRBV7-9, the J call TRBJ2-1, with 12 bases matching TRBD1. From germline, CDR1 is SEHNR and CDR2 FQNEAQ (reference sequence). CDR3 size: 16 residues.

The chain is built from TRBV5-5 and TRBJ1-3; D uncertain. Trimming stripped 3 bases from V and 4 bases from J, with 14 bases between. This CDR3 region has 15 residues. CDR1 and CDR2 (germline): SGHKS, YYEKEE (reference sequence). The CDR3 here is CASSSVGLEGNTIYF. CDR3 nucleotides: TGTGCCAGCAGCTCGGTTGGACTGGAAGGAAACACCATATATTTT. The variable domain in full, with the rest retrieved from reference TRBV5-5 and TRBJ1-3, is DAGVTQSPTHLIKTRGQQVTLRCSPISGHKSVSWYQQVLGQGPQFIFQYYEKEERGRGNFPDRFSARQFPNYSSELNVNALLLGDSALYLCASSSVGLEGNTIYFGEGSWLTVV.